This is a list of T cell receptor beta chains from one sample in a study of cytomegalovirus exposure and HLA in healthy donors. The repertoire was sequenced with immunoSEQ multiplex PCR; TCRdb's copy has only in-frame clones and lacks some. This repertoire includes about 200,000 clones. Sequencing was done on a sample of PBMCs. Receptors originate from a woman in her twenties or thirties in good health and CMV-seropositive. CDR3s include the opening cysteine and the closing phenylalanine or tryptophan. The order of the fields is V gene, J gene, D gene, CDR3 protein, CDR3 DNA. D genes are given only for firm matches.

V gene: TRBV20-1; J gene: TRBJ2-3; D gene: -; CDR3 protein: CSALLLDTQYF; CDR3 DNA: TGCAGTGCTCTGTTACTAGATACGCAGTATTTT
V gene: TRBV29-1; J gene: TRBJ2-5; D gene: -; CDR3 protein: CSASYGALWETQYF; CDR3 DNA: TGCAGCGCGTCTTACGGTGCCTTGTGGGAGACCCAGTACTTC
V gene: TRBV4-2; J gene: TRBJ2-1; D gene: -; CDR3 protein: CASSQDSDEQFF; CDR3 DNA: TGTGCCAGCAGCCAAGACTCCGATGAGCAGTTCTTC
V gene: TRBV27; J gene: TRBJ2-1; D gene: TRBD1; CDR3 protein: CASSPTIPGTVISYNEQFF; CDR3 DNA: TGTGCCAGCAGTCCCACCATACCCGGGACAGTGATATCCTACAATGAGCAGTTCTTC
V gene: TRBV28; J gene: TRBJ1-2; D gene: TRBD1; CDR3 protein: CASSLGQGAYGYTF; CDR3 DNA: TGTGCCAGCAGTCTGGGACAGGGGGCCTATGGCTACACCTTC
V gene: TRBV5-1; J gene: TRBJ1-4; D gene: TRBD1; CDR3 protein: CASSLTWTGKNEKLFF; CDR3 DNA: TGCGCCAGCAGCCTGACCTGGACAGGGAAAAATGAAAAACTGTTTTTT
V gene: TRBV29-1; J gene: TRBJ1-5; D gene: -; CDR3 protein: CSVLPFRDIGMSNQPQHF; CDR3 DNA: TGCAGCGTCCTTCCGTTCCGGGACATCGGGATGAGCAATCAGCCCCAGCATTTT
V gene: TRBV10-2; J gene: TRBJ2-5; D gene: -; CDR3 protein: CATSGGASATQYF; CDR3 DNA: TGCGCCACCAGCGGAGGGGCGTCAGCGACCCAGTACTTC
V gene: TRBV7-2; J gene: TRBJ2-5; D gene: TRBD1; CDR3 protein: CASSPGQGAVELETQYF; CDR3 DNA: TGTGCCAGCAGCCCCGGACAGGGGGCCGTTGAATTGGAGACCCAGTACTTC
V gene: TRBV4-1; J gene: TRBJ2-7; D gene: -; CDR3 protein: CASRQGYEQYF; CDR3 DNA: TGCGCCAGCAGACAGGGTTACGAGCAGTACTTC
V gene: TRBV27; J gene: TRBJ2-3; D gene: -; CDR3 protein: CASSLSTPWGTDTQYF; CDR3 DNA: TGTGCCAGCAGTTTATCGACACCCTGGGGCACAGATACGCAGTATTTT
V gene: TRBV5-1; J gene: TRBJ2-3; D gene: -; CDR3 protein: CASSPGLLLTDTQYF; CDR3 DNA: TGCGCCAGCAGCCCGGGACTTTTACTCACAGATACGCAGTATTTT
V gene: TRBV5-1; J gene: TRBJ2-1; D gene: -; CDR3 protein: CASSLLGGGQFF; CDR3 DNA: TGCGCCAGCAGCTTGCTGGGGGGTGGGCAGTTCTTC
V gene: TRBV7-8; J gene: TRBJ2-2; D gene: TRBD1; CDR3 protein: CASSLWTGPGTGELFF; CDR3 DNA: TGTGCCAGCAGCTTATGGACAGGCCCTGGCACCGGGGAGCTGTTTTTT
V gene: TRBV19; J gene: TRBJ2-1; D gene: TRBD2; CDR3 protein: CASSAQGLAGYDEQFF; CDR3 DNA: TGTGCCAGTAGTGCCCAGGGACTAGCGGGATACGATGAGCAGTTCTTC
V gene: TRBV18; J gene: TRBJ1-6; D gene: TRBD1; CDR3 protein: CASSPPGTGRSYNSPLHF; CDR3 DNA: TGTGCCAGCTCACCACCTGGGACAGGCAGATCCTATAATTCACCCCTCCACTTT
V gene: TRBV9; J gene: TRBJ2-7; D gene: TRBD2; CDR3 protein: CASSPSSGTSGRAVEQYF; CDR3 DNA: TGTGCCAGCAGCCCATCCAGCGGGACTAGCGGGAGGGCCGTGGAGCAGTACTTC
V gene: TRBV7-2; J gene: TRBJ2-3; D gene: TRBD2; CDR3 protein: CASSLAAGGADTQYF; CDR3 DNA: TGTGCCAGCAGCTTAGCAGCGGGGGGTGCAGATACGCAGTATTTT
V gene: TRBV27; J gene: TRBJ2-2; D gene: TRBD2; CDR3 protein: CASSKGVSAGGPGELFF; CDR3 DNA: TGTGCCAGCAGTAAAGGGGTTTCAGCGGGAGGGCCCGGGGAGCTGTTTTTT
V gene: TRBV29-1; J gene: TRBJ1-1; D gene: -; CDR3 protein: CSVEEGENTEAFF; CDR3 DNA: TGCAGCGTTGAAGAAGGGGAGAACACTGAAGCTTTCTTT
V gene: TRBV18; J gene: TRBJ1-4; D gene: -; CDR3 protein: CASSAGHGAEKLFF; CDR3 DNA: TGTGCCAGCTCAGCAGGACATGGGGCTGAAAAACTGTTTTTT
V gene: TRBV29-1; J gene: TRBJ2-5; D gene: -; CDR3 protein: CSVEKGLETQYF; CDR3 DNA: TGCAGCGTTGAAAAGGGGTTGGAGACCCAGTACTTC
V gene: TRBV5-5; J gene: TRBJ1-1; D gene: -; CDR3 protein: CASSFHQPLRTQMNTEAFF; CDR3 DNA: TGTGCCAGCAGCTTCCACCAACCCCTTCGGACACAAATGAACACTGAAGCTTTCTTT
V gene: TRBV28; J gene: TRBJ2-2; D gene: -; CDR3 protein: CASSLYTWTATTGNSNTGELFF; CDR3 DNA: TGTGCCAGCAGTTTATATACGTGGACAGCCACGACCGGTAATTCGAACACCGGGGAGCTGTTTTTT
V gene: TRBV30; J gene: TRBJ2-5; D gene: -; CDR3 protein: CAWSVQGTTGETQYF; CDR3 DNA: TGTGCCTGGAGTGTCCAGGGAACCACCGGGGAGACCCAGTACTTC
V gene: TRBV6-1; J gene: TRBJ2-1; D gene: TRBD2; CDR3 protein: CASSDSTSGTHEQFF; CDR3 DNA: TGTGCCAGCAGTGATTCAACTAGCGGGACCCATGAGCAGTTCTTC
V gene: TRBV28; J gene: TRBJ2-1; D gene: TRBD2; CDR3 protein: CASSLGTNYNEQFF; CDR3 DNA: TGTGCCAGCAGTCTCGGGACTAACTACAATGAGCAGTTCTTC
V gene: TRBV10-3; J gene: TRBJ2-1; D gene: TRBD2; CDR3 protein: CAISITGTSGGVNEQFF; CDR3 DNA: TGTGCCATCAGTATAACCGGGACTAGCGGGGGGGTGAATGAGCAGTTCTTC
V gene: TRBV25-1; J gene: TRBJ2-3; D gene: -; CDR3 protein: CASSLRAATDTQYF; CDR3 DNA: TGTGCCAGCAGTCTGCGGGCAGCCACAGATACGCAGTATTTT
V gene: TRBV4-1; J gene: TRBJ1-4; D gene: -; CDR3 protein: CASSQGNSATNEKLFF; CDR3 DNA: TGCGCCAGCAGCCAAGGAAATAGTGCAACTAATGAAAAACTGTTTTTT
V gene: TRBV30; J gene: TRBJ2-1; D gene: -; CDR3 protein: CAWQKKWGDPRLEANNEQFF; CDR3 DNA: TGTGCCTGGCAAAAAAAGTGGGGGGACCCTCGCTTGGAAGCTAACAATGAGCAGTTCTTC
V gene: TRBV10-3; J gene: TRBJ1-3; D gene: TRBD1; CDR3 protein: CAIRIGQGNSGNTIYF; CDR3 DNA: TGTGCCATCAGAATAGGACAGGGCAACTCTGGAAACACCATATATTTT
V gene: TRBV7-2; J gene: TRBJ2-5; D gene: -; CDR3 protein: CASSQRGGGSVQYF; CDR3 DNA: TGTGCCAGCAGCCAACGGGGAGGAGGGTCGGTGCAGTACTTC
V gene: TRBV6-4; J gene: TRBJ1-1; D gene: -; CDR3 protein: CASSVREGTEAFF; CDR3 DNA: TGTGCCAGCAGTGTGAGGGAAGGCACTGAAGCTTTCTTT
V gene: TRBV27; J gene: TRBJ2-7; D gene: TRBD2; CDR3 protein: CASGLAGVYEQYF; CDR3 DNA: TGTGCCAGCGGACTAGCGGGAGTATACGAGCAGTACTTC
V gene: TRBV5-4; J gene: TRBJ1-3; D gene: -; CDR3 protein: CASSLGGAAGNTIYF; CDR3 DNA: TGTGCCAGCAGCTTAGGGGGAGCGGCTGGAAACACCATATATTTT
V gene: TRBV21-1; J gene: TRBJ2-1; D gene: -; CDR3 protein: CASSTGQTNEQFF; CDR3 DNA: TGTGCCAGCAGCACTGGACAGACCAATGAGCAGTTCTTC
V gene: TRBV11-2; J gene: TRBJ1-3; D gene: TRBD1; CDR3 protein: CASSRGQVSGNTIYF; CDR3 DNA: TGTGCCAGCAGCCGCGGACAGGTCTCTGGAAACACCATATATTTT
V gene: TRBV7-6; J gene: TRBJ2-7; D gene: -; CDR3 protein: CASSPDSGLLYEQYF; CDR3 DNA: TGTGCCAGCAGCCCGGACAGCGGATTATTGTACGAGCAGTACTTC
V gene: TRBV11-3; J gene: TRBJ2-2; D gene: -; CDR3 protein: CASSLVRGTNTGELFF; CDR3 DNA: TGTGCCAGCAGCTTAGTCAGGGGCACGAACACCGGGGAGCTGTTTTTT
V gene: TRBV30; J gene: TRBJ1-1; D gene: -; CDR3 protein: CAWSMDIRDTANTEAFF; CDR3 DNA: TGTGCCTGGAGCATGGACATCAGGGACACAGCGAACACTGAAGCTTTCTTT
V gene: TRBV5-4; J gene: TRBJ2-3; D gene: TRBD2; CDR3 protein: CASSLTSGGTDTQYF; CDR3 DNA: TGTGCCAGCAGCTTGACTAGCGGGGGCACAGATACGCAGTATTTT
V gene: TRBV4-1; J gene: TRBJ1-1; D gene: -; CDR3 protein: CASSHGGKSEAFF; CDR3 DNA: TGCGCCAGCAGCCATGGGGGGAAGAGTGAAGCTTTCTTT
V gene: TRBV4-3; J gene: TRBJ2-3; D gene: TRBD2; CDR3 protein: CASSPGLAPDTQYF; CDR3 DNA: TGCGCCAGCAGTCCTGGACTAGCGCCAGATACGCAGTATTTT
V gene: TRBV5-1; J gene: TRBJ2-3; D gene: -; CDR3 protein: CASSLDRVTDTQYF; CDR3 DNA: TGCGCCAGCAGCTTGGATCGGGTCACAGATACGCAGTATTTT
V gene: TRBV9; J gene: TRBJ2-5; D gene: TRBD1; CDR3 protein: CASSGRRDRGTVETQYF; CDR3 DNA: TGTGCCAGCAGCGGTCGCCGGGACAGGGGTACCGTAGAGACCCAGTACTTC
V gene: TRBV19; J gene: TRBJ2-3; D gene: TRBD2; CDR3 protein: CASRDSRLAEATDTQYF; CDR3 DNA: TGTGCCAGTAGGGACTCCCGACTAGCGGAGGCCACAGATACGCAGTATTTT
V gene: TRBV19; J gene: TRBJ2-7; D gene: -; CDR3 protein: CASSIGTLGYVEQYF; CDR3 DNA: TGTGCCAGTAGTATCGGGACACTGGGGTACGTTGAGCAGTACTTC
V gene: TRBV25-1; J gene: TRBJ1-3; D gene: -; CDR3 protein: CASSNTGYLGNTIYF; CDR3 DNA: TGTGCCAGCAGTAATACAGGATATCTCGGAAACACCATATATTTT
V gene: TRBV5-1; J gene: TRBJ2-5; D gene: -; CDR3 protein: CASSLEMYQETQYF; CDR3 DNA: TGCGCCAGCAGCTTAGAGATGTACCAAGAGACCCAGTACTTC
V gene: TRBV19; J gene: TRBJ1-6; D gene: TRBD1; CDR3 protein: CASSMMGQSNSPLHF; CDR3 DNA: TGTGCCAGTAGTATGATGGGACAGTCTAATTCACCCCTCCACTTT
V gene: TRBV2; J gene: TRBJ1-5; D gene: -; CDR3 protein: CASSDSEALNQPQHF; CDR3 DNA: TGTGCCAGCAGCGACTCCGAGGCTCTCAATCAGCCCCAGCATTTT
V gene: TRBV2; J gene: TRBJ2-7; D gene: TRBD2; CDR3 protein: CASSEWRTSGSTDF; CDR3 DNA: TGTGCCAGCAGTGAATGGAGGACTAGCGGCAGCACGGACTTC
V gene: TRBV5-1; J gene: TRBJ1-2; D gene: TRBD1; CDR3 protein: CASSFDRDVGYTF; CDR3 DNA: TGCGCCAGCAGCTTCGACAGGGATGTTGGCTACACCTTC
V gene: TRBV2; J gene: TRBJ2-1; D gene: TRBD1; CDR3 protein: CASQFGTASYNEQFF; CDR3 DNA: TGTGCCAGCCAGTTTGGGACAGCCTCCTACAATGAGCAGTTCTTC
V gene: TRBV5-1; J gene: TRBJ2-7; D gene: -; CDR3 protein: CASSLAPGGASYEQYF; CDR3 DNA: TGCGCCAGCAGCTTGGCCCCTGGGGGCGCATCCTACGAGCAGTACTTC
V gene: TRBV6-1; J gene: TRBJ1-1; D gene: TRBD1; CDR3 protein: CASSLQGRTEAFF; CDR3 DNA: TGTGCCAGCAGTCTACAGGGGAGGACTGAAGCTTTCTTT
V gene: TRBV7-2; J gene: TRBJ2-3; D gene: -; CDR3 protein: CASSADSTDTQYF; CDR3 DNA: TGTGCCAGCAGCGCTGACTCCACAGATACGCAGTATTTT